This T cell receptor (beta chain) appears in the sequencing data of a study of T cell repertoires in cytomegalovirus infection. The germline CDR1 and CDR2 sequences are ENHRY and SYGVKD. Trimming took off 4 bases at V and 7 bases at J, with 13 bases between the two ends. There are 13 residues in the CDR3. This clonotype was seen a few times. Its antigen is unidentified. In TCRdb, the reads were re-called with MiXCR into one record per CDR3 protein. The profile shows about 310,000 distinct CDR3 sequences, around a quarter of them singletons. Sequenced here: cultured PBMCs, sampled from culture after CMV antigen stimulation. The V gene is TRBV10-3, the J gene TRBJ2-5; D uncertain. The sequence was collected from a human donor in good health (CMV status not recorded). Some clones in this sample may be carry-over from other donors' samples. The CDR3 bases are TGTGCCATCAGTGTAGATAGATTCGGGACCCAGTACTTC. It encodes CAISVDRFGTQYF.